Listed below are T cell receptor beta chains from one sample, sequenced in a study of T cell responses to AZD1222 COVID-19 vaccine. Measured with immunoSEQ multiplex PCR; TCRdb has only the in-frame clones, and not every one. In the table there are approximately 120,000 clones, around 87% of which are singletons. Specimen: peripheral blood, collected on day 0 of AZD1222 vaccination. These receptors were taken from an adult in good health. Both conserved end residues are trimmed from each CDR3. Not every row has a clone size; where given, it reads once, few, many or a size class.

CDR3: ASSPRTRGYEQY; J: TRBJ2-7; size: -; V: TRBV28
CDR3: ASNDSTGQY; J: TRBJ2-7; size: few; V: TRBV28
CDR3: ASSPSLGGLYEQY; J: TRBJ2-7; size: -; V: TRBV7-7
CDR3: ASSNEGQSSYEQY; J: TRBJ2-7; size: -; V: TRBV19
CDR3: ATSDGGVRSVNTGELF; J: TRBJ2-2; size: once; V: TRBV24-1
CDR3: ASRPIGTGGAGYT; J: TRBJ1-2; size: once; V: TRBV27
CDR3: ASTVDRGGLNGYT; J: TRBJ1-2; size: -; V: TRBV28
CDR3: ASSEMGAHAEAF; J: TRBJ1-1; size: -; V: TRBV2
CDR3: ASSRTGTLFTDTQY; J: TRBJ2-3; size: once; V: TRBV3-1/TRBV3-2
CDR3: ASSSQQGLRNYGYT; J: TRBJ1-2; size: once; V: TRBV27
CDR3: ATSRARDREAF; J: TRBJ1-1; size: -; V: TRBV15
CDR3: ASSSGRYEQY; J: TRBJ2-7; size: -; V: TRBV6-6
CDR3: ASRPPGTGATGELF; J: TRBJ2-2; size: -; V: TRBV7-2
CDR3: AWSKGAHEQF; J: TRBJ2-1; size: -; V: TRBV30
CDR3: ASSHRPHHSPLH; J: TRBJ1-6; size: -; V: TRBV3-1/TRBV3-2
CDR3: ASSEGGYGYT; J: TRBJ1-2; size: -; V: TRBV6-1
CDR3: ASSSGQAQSGDEQF; J: TRBJ2-1; size: -; V: TRBV5-1
CDR3: ASSGGQGSNTEAF; J: TRBJ1-1; size: -; V: TRBV2
CDR3: ASSPPSNYGYT; J: TRBJ1-2; size: -; V: TRBV18
CDR3: ASSQSRERTSGSYEQY; J: TRBJ2-7; size: -; V: TRBV23-1
CDR3: ASSLGDSRSPLH; J: TRBJ1-6; size: few; V: TRBV5-1
CDR3: ASSQGAGPGTDTQY; J: TRBJ2-3; size: -; V: TRBV3-1/TRBV3-2